This T cell receptor beta chain was identified in a study of blood T cell repertoires in COVID-19. For the study at large: Spain, Italy and the United States supplied samples that represented acute and convalescent COVID-19. The cDNA or gDNA used as material had been derived from T cells, B-cell-depleted T cells, or PBMCs.

V trimming: 5 bases; J trimming: 4 bases; junction bases outside the gene matches: 8. The CDR3 loop spans 15 amino acids. Authors' methods: Reference gene primer amplification yielded estimated nucleated cell counts. Method: immunoSEQ multiplex PCR; TCRdb's copy keeps in-frame clones and lacks some. The DNA gave D and trimming, while V, J and clone size come from that table. This table has under 250,000 clones, 86% appearing once. This chain connects TRBV5-3 to TRBJ1-5; 8 positions agree with TRBD1. TRBV5-3 is an open reading frame, and its role is uncertain. The sample taken for sequencing was peripheral blood. The TCR sequence derives from a woman aged 60-75 years who had recovered from COVID-19. CDR3 amino acids: CARRSDRGGNQPQHF. The CDR3 coding sequence is TGTGCCAGAAGGAGCGACAGGGGCGGTAATCAGCCCCAGCATTTT.